This T cell receptor (beta chain) came from a study of breast tumors, draining lymph nodes, adjacent tissues. Study conclusions and caveats: The lymph node origin of tumor T cells was framed as consistent with a hypothesis, not demonstrated. Compared with lymph nodes, tumors were less diverse; compared with nontumor tissue, more. Luminal-like breast cancer showed significantly greater tumor-nontumor repertoire similarity than basal-like breast cancer did. Most tumor T cells seemingly derive from lymph node, then expand in tumor.

Samples came from axillary lymph nodes draining the breast cancer. This clonotype was observed a handful of times. Antigen: not known. This may come from a read error, since a much larger clone is one base off. The CDR3 ends on some other residue instead of the conserved phenylalanine or tryptophan, so this is likely a read error. TCRdb ran MiXCR on the multiplex PCR reads and lists one entry per CDR3 protein. Here the sample spans over 250,000 distinct CDR3 sequences, over 25% being singletons. CDR3 length: 17 residues. V was clipped by 2 bases and J by 3 bases; unmatched bases: 7. Germline CDR1 DFQATT, CDR2 SNEGSKA (reference sequence).

The specimen sequenced was axillary lymph node tissue. This receptor was obtained from a female donor with breast cancer. Some clones in this sample may be carry-over from other donors' samples. The chain recombines TRBV20-1 with TRBJ2-5, with TRBD2 matching over 15 bases. CDR3 nucleotides: TGCAGTGCTAGAAGGGGACTAGCGGGAGGAGAGAAAGAGACCCAGTACCTC. This encodes CSARRGLAGGEKETQYL.